This TCR beta chain was retrieved from a study of blood T cell repertoires in COVID-19. With V trimmed by 5 bases and J by 3 bases, 9 bases remained unmatched. Germline loops: CDR1 MNHNS, CDR2 SASEGT. The CDR3 has 15 amino acids. Profiled with immunoSEQ multiplex PCR; TCRdb holds only in-frame clones, not every one. Of under 250,000 clones listed, 80% to 85% were seen once; the top ten hold around 8.9%. This TCR was sampled from a woman in her fifties or sixties with acute COVID-19. The genes are TRBV6-1 and TRBJ2-7, with TRBD2 identical over 8 bases. Sample: PBMCs or T cells enriched from blood (not recorded which). The CDR3: CASSWGSGGDYEQYF. CDR3 DNA: TGTGCCAGCAGTTGGGGCAGCGGGGGCGACTACGAGCAGTACTTC.